These 11 T cell receptor beta chains came from one sample sequenced in a study of blood T cell repertoires in COVID-19. Some clones are missing from TCRdb's copy, which holds only in-frame ones; the method was immunoSEQ multiplex PCR. The data hold about 140,000 clones, with roughly 85% observed a single time. Input material: peripheral blood. These TCRs come from a man aged 60 to 75 with acute or convalescent COVID-19.

The chain links TRBV28 to TRBJ1-5, with TRBD1 matching over 10 bases. The junction had 0 bases not matched to a gene; V was cut back by 2 bases and J by 2 bases. The CDR3 length is 15 residues. CDR1 is MDHEN, CDR2 SYDVKM, per germline. CDR3 nucleotides: TGTGCCAGCAGTTTAGGGACAGGGGGCAATCAGCCCCAGCATTTT. This sequence encodes CASSLGTGGNQPQHF.

This clone has a handful of counts. The chain employs TRBV28 and TRBJ2-7; 8 positions agree with TRBD1. The ends lost 4 bases at V and 6 bases at J; junction bases unmatched: 17. CDR3 length: 17 amino acids. Germline assignment: CDR1 MDHEN and CDR2 SYDVKM. In DNA form, the CDR3 reads TGTGCCAGCAGTTCCCTTTCCCGGGACAGGCGGTCCGGCGAGCAGTACTTC. As protein: CASSSLSRDRRSGEQYF.

A remark on this clone: This sample also contains other DNA sequences that code for the same CDR3. The chain joins TRBV28 to TRBJ2-1, with 8 nucleotides matching TRBD2. With V trimmed by 5 bases and J by 8 bases, 11 bases remained unmatched. The CDR3 is 15 amino acids. Germline CDR1 and CDR2: MDHEN and SYDVKM. In nucleotides, the CDR3 is TGTGCCAGCAGTCCCAGCCCAAGCGGGAGCGATGAGCAGTTCTTC. The encoded protein is CASSPSPSGSDEQFF. Together with reference TRBV28 and TRBJ2-1, the CDR3 gives the full variable domain: DVKVTQSSRYLVKRTGEKVFLECVQDMDHENMFWYRQDPGLGLRLIYFSYDVKMKEKGDIPEGYSVSREKKERFSLILESASTNQTSMYLCASSPSPSGSDEQFFGPGTRLTVL.

This chain connects TRBV6-6 to TRBJ2-7; perhaps TRBD1 as D (5 bases). With 10 bases removed from V and 5 bases from J, the gap between germline ends came to 15 bases. Germline CDR1 MNHNY, CDR2 SVGAGI (reference sequence). The length of the CDR3 is 12 residues. CDR3 sequence (DNA): TGTGCCACTCGACAAGAAGGGGACGAGCAGTACTTC. Protein sequence: CATRQEGDEQYF.

The V call is TRBV5-5, the J call TRBJ2-5, with 8 bases fitting TRBD2. Germline V gene data show CDR1 as SGHKS and CDR2 as YYEKEE (reference sequence). The ends lost 0 bases at V and 5 bases at J; junction bases unmatched: 6. The CDR3 totals 15 residues. CDR3 sequence (DNA): TGTGCCAGCAGCTTGGAGGCGGGAGGAAGGGAGACCCAGTACTTC. It is translated as CASSLEAGGRETQYF.

The CDR3 protein is CASSADRGLSLSSGNQPQHF. The CDR3 DNA sequence: TGTGCCAGCAGCGCGGACAGGGGGCTTTCTCTCAGTTCCGGCAATCAGCCCCAGCATTTT. The gene calls are TRBV7-8 and TRBJ1-5, with 11 bases matching TRBD1. The CDR3 sequence is 20 residues long. The V gene's germline CDR1 is SGHVS and CDR2 FQNEAQ. Trimming cost V 5 bases and J 2 bases; bases outside gene matches: 17.

This chain joins TRBV7-2 and TRBJ1-1; tentative D call: TRBD1 (5 bases). Deletions cut 1 base from V and 3 bases from J, with 9 bases between. Germline V gives CDR1 SGHTA, CDR2 FQGNSA. The CDR3 loop spans 14 amino acids. This CDR3 is CASSLGRVHTEAFF. The CDR3 DNA follows: TGTGCCAGCAGCTTAGGCAGGGTCCACACTGAAGCTTTCTTT.

This chain links TRBV7-9 with TRBJ2-3; TRBD2 might be the D (5 bases). This CDR3 contains 15 residues. The germline V gene has CDR1 SEHNR and CDR2 FQNEAQ (reference sequence). Trimming pared 0 bases from V and 2 bases from J, leaving 9 bases between. The DNA of the CDR3 is TGTGCCAGCAGCTTAGCCAGCGGATACACAGATACGCAGTATTTT. Its translation is CASSLASGYTDTQYF.

In its sample, this clone was seen once. J is TRBJ2-1 and V is TRBV2; TRBD2 agrees at 8 bases. CDR1 and CDR2 (germline): SNHLY, FYNNEI. V dropped 6 bases and J dropped 3; count of bases not matched to a gene: 4. The CDR3 has 14 amino acids. CDR3 loop: CASRRAGGYNEQFF. The CDR3 bases are TGTGCCAGCAGGCGGGCGGGAGGCTACAATGAGCAGTTCTTC.

The CDR3 DNA reads as TGTGCCACCAGTGATTTCGAGACAAGCTATGGCTACACCTTC. It is translated as CATSDFETSYGYTF. This sequence joins TRBV24-1 and TRBJ1-2; D unclear. Germline assignment: CDR1 KGHDR and CDR2 SFDVKD. This CDR3 is 14 amino acids long. V was cut by 1 base and J by 4 bases, with 9 bases left in between.

The genes are TRBV5-1 and TRBJ2-3; D unclear. Deletions cut 0 bases from V and 1 base from J, with 18 bases between. In germline, CDR1 is SGHRS, CDR2 YFSETQ. This CDR3 has 18 amino acids. CDR3 sequence reads: CASSLGHTVLSRTDTQYF. CDR3 sequence (DNA): TGCGCCAGCAGCTTGGGTCATACGGTCCTATCTCGCACAGATACGCAGTATTTT.